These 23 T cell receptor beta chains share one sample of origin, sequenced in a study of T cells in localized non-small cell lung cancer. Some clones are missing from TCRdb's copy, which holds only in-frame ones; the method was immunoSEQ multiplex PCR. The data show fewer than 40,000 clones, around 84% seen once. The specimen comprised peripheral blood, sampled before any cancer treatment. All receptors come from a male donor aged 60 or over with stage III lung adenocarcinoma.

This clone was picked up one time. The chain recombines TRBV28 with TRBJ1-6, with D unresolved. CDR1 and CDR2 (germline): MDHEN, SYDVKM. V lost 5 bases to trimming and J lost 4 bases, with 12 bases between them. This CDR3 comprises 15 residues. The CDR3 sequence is CASSTPVLYNSPLHF. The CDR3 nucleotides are TGTGCCAGCAGTACCCCGGTCCTTTATAATTCACCCCTCCACTTT.

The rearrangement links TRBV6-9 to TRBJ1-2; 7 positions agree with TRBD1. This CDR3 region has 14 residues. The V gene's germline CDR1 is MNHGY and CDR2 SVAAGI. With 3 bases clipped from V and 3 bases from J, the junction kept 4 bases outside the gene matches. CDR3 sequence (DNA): TGTGCCAGCAGTTACGCCGGGACAGACTATGGCTACACCTTC. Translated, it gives CASSYAGTDYGYTF.

The CDR3 nucleotides are TGTGCCAGCAGACAGGGGACTAATCAGCCCCAGCATTTT. Translated: CASRQGTNQPQHF. V and J are TRBV28 and TRBJ1-5, with 7 bases matching TRBD1. V dropped 6 bases and J dropped 4; count of bases not matched to a gene: 3. Germline V gene sequence: CDR1 MDHEN, CDR2 SYDVKM. CDR3 length: 13 amino acids.

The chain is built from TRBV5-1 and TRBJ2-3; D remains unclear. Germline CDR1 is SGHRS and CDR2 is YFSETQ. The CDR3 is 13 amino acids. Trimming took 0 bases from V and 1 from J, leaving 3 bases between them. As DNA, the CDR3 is TGCGCCAGCAGCTTGGCGGGCACAGATACGCAGTATTTT. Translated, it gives CASSLAGTDTQYF.

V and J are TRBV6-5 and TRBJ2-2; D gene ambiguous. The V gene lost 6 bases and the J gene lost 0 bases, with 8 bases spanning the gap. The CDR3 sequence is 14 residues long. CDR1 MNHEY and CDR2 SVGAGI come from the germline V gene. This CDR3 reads CASRGLANTGELFF. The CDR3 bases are TGTGCCAGCAGGGGCCTCGCGAACACCGGGGAGCTGTTTTTT.

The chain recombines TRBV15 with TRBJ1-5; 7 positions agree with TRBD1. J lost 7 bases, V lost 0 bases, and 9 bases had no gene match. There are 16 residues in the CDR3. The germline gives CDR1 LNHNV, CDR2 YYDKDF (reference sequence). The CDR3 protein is CATSRDLAQGGQPQHF. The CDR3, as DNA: TGTGCCACCAGCAGAGATCTAGCGCAGGGGGGCCAGCCCCAGCATTTT.

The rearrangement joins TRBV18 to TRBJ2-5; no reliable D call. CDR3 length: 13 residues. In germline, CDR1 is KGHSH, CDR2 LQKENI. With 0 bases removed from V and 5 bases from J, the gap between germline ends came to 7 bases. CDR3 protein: CASSPPMEETQYF. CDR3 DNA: TGTGCCAGCTCACCACCGATGGAGGAGACCCAGTACTTC.

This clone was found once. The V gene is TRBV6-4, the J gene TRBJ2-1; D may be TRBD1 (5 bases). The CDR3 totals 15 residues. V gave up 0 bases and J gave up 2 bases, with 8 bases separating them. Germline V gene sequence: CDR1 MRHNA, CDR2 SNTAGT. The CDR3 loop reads CASSDSPRAYNEQFF. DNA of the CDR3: TGTGCCAGCAGTGACTCTCCCAGGGCCTACAATGAGCAGTTCTTC.

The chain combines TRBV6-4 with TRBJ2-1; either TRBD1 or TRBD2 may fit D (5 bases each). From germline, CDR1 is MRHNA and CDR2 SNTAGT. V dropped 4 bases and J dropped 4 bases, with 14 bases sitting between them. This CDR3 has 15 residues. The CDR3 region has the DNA TGTGCCAGCAGTGGGGATGGGACCGATTACAATGAGCAGTTCTTC. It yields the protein CASSGDGTDYNEQFF.

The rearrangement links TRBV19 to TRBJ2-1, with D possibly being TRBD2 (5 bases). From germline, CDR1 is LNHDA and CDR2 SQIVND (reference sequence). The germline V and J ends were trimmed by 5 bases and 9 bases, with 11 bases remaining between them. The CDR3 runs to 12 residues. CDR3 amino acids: CASSQTKGEQFF. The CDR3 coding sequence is TGTGCCAGTAGTCAGACTAAGGGTGAGCAGTTCTTC.

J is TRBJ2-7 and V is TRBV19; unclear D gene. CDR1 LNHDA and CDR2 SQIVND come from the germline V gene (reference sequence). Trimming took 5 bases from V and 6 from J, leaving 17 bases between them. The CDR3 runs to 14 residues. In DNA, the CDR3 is TGTGCCAGTAGTCCCGAACCGGCAGTGCCCGAGCAGTACTTC. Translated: CASSPEPAVPEQYF. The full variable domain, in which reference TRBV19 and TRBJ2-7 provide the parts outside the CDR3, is DGGITQSPKYLFRKEGQNVTLSCEQNLNHDAMYWYRQDPGQGLRLIYYSQIVNDFQKGDIAEGYSVSREKKESFPLTVTSAQKNPTAFYLCASSPEPAVPEQYFGPGTRLTVT.

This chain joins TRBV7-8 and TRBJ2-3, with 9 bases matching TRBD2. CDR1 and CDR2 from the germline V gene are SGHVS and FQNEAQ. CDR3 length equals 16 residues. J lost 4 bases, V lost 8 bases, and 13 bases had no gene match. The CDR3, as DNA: TGTGCCAGCGGGCGAGCTAGCGGGATGGGGGCAGATACGCAGTATTTT. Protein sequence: CASGRASGMGADTQYF.

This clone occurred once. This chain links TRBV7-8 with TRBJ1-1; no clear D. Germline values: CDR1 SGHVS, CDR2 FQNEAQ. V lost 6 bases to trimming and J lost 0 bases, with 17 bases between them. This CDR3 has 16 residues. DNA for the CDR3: TGTGCCAGCAGACTCTCTTCAGGAGGGATGAACACTGAAGCTTTCTTT. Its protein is CASRLSSGGMNTEAFF.

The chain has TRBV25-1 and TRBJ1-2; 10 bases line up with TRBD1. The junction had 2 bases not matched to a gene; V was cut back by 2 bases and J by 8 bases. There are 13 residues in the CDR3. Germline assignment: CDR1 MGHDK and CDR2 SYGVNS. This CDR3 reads CASSEGDRGGYTF. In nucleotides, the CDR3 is TGTGCCAGCAGTGAAGGGGACAGGGGAGGCTACACCTTC.

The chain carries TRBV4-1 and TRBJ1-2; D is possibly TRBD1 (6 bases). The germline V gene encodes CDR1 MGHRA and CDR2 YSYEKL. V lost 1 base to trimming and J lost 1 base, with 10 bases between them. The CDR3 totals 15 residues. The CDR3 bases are TGCGCCAGCAGCCAAGTTGCAGGGGATAACTATGGCTACACCTTC. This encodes CASSQVAGDNYGYTF.

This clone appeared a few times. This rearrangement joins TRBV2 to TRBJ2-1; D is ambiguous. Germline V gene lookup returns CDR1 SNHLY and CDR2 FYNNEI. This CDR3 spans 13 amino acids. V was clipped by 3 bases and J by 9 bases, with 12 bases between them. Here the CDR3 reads CASSDVGTIEQFF. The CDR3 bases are TGTGCCAGCAGTGATGTGGGTACAATTGAGCAGTTCTTC.

As DNA, the CDR3 is TGCGCCAGCAGCCGGGACCTTAATCAGCCCCAGCATTTT. It is translated as CASSRDLNQPQHF. The rearrangement joins TRBV5-1 to TRBJ1-5; possible D gene TRBD1, 5 bases. Trimming pared 4 bases from V and 4 bases from J, leaving 9 bases between. CDR1 and CDR2 from the germline V gene are SGHRS and YFSETQ. There are 13 residues in the CDR3.

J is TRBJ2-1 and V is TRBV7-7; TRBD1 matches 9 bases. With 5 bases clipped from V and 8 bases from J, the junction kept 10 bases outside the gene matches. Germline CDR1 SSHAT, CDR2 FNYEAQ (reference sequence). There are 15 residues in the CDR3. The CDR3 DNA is TGTGCCAGCAGCCCTAACAGGGGGCGGATCGATGAGCAGTTCTTC. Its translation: CASSPNRGRIDEQFF.

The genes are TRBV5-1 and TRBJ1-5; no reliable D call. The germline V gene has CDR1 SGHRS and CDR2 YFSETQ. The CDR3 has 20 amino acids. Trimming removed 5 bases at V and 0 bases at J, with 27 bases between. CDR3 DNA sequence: TGCGCCAGCAGACCCGCTTTGGCAAAAGGTATGGGTTATAGCAATCAGCCCCAGCATTTT. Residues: CASRPALAKGMGYSNQPQHF.

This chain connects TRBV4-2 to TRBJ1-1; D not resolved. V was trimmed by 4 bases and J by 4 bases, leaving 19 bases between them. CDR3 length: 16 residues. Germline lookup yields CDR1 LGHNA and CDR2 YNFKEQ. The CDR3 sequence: CASSLGRVGIGTEAFF. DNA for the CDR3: TGTGCCAGCAGCCTAGGAAGGGTGGGTATTGGCACTGAAGCTTTCTTT.

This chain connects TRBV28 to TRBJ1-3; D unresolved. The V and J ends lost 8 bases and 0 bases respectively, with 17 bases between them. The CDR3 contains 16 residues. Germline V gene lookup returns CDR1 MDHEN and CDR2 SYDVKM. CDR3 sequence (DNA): TGTGCCAGCCTATCAGCATCGGTCTTCTCTGGAAACACCATATATTTT. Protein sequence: CASLSASVFSGNTIYF.

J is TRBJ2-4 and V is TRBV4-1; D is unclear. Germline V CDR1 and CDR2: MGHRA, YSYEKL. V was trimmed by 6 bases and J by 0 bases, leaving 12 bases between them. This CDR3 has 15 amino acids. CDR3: CASRQPAQAKNIQYF. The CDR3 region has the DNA TGCGCCAGCAGGCAACCGGCCCAAGCCAAAAACATTCAGTACTTC.

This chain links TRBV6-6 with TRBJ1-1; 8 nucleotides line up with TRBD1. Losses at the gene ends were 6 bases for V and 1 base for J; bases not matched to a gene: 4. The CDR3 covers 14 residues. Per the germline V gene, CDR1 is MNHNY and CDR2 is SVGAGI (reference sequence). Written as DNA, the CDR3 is TGTGCCAGCAGGACCGGGACAGGGAACACTGAAGCTTTCTTT. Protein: CASRTGTGNTEAFF.